This TCR beta chain was obtained from a study of T cell repertoires in cytomegalovirus infection. This clonotype was seen ten or more times. Its specificity is not known. TCRdb called the reads again in MiXCR, with one record for every CDR3 protein. Here the sample spans around 110,000 distinct CDR3 sequences, around a tenth being singletons. This CDR3 region has 17 residues. Trimming removed 3 bases from V and 0 bases from J, with 12 bases in between. The material sequenced was PBMCs, sequenced either directly or after in vitro stimulation (not recorded which). The source of this sequence is a human donor in good health (CMV status not recorded). Some clones in this sample may be carry-over from other donors' samples. This chain joins TRBV12-3 or TRBV12-4 and TRBJ2-6; perhaps TRBD1 as D (5 bases). DNA for the CDR3: TGTGCCAGCAGTTTCGGTCAAGGGGTCTCTGGGGCCAACGTCCTGACTTTC. This encodes CASSFGQGVSGANVLTF.